The present T cell receptor (beta chain) was sequenced within a study of blood T cell repertoires in COVID-19. As for the study in general: From T cells, B-cell-depleted T cells, or PBMCs came the material, which was cDNA or gDNA.

CDR1 is MNHEY, CDR2 SMNVEV, per germline (reference sequence). This CDR3 spans 16 amino acids. After removal of 2 bases from V and 7 bases from J, the junction contained 9 bases not matched to a gene. Some clones are missing from TCRdb's copy, which holds only in-frame ones; the method was immunoSEQ multiplex PCR. The sample has 300,000 to 450,000 clones; 75% to 90% are singletons. Input material: peripheral blood. This TCR was recovered from a young woman with acute or convalescent COVID-19. The V gene is TRBV27, the J gene TRBJ2-1; TRBD2 aligns across 9 bases. The CDR3 protein is CASSLEAGGLFNEQFF. The CDR3 nucleotides are TGTGCCAGCAGTTTAGAGGCGGGGGGGCTTTTTAATGAGCAGTTCTTC.